A few counts support the clone carrying this TCR beta chain. Antigen specificity is unknown. These data are taken from a study of T-cell memory formation after mild COVID-19. TCRdb recomputed calls from the 5' RACE reads with MiXCR, one row per CDR3 protein. This table has roughly 620,000 distinct CDR3 sequences, about a sixth appearing once. Study conclusions and caveats: SARS-CoV-2 specificity of second-wave clones peaking day 37 was unconfirmed.

The sample taken for sequencing was PBMCs or a T cell subset sorted from them (not recorded which). The receptor was isolated from an adult woman who had mild COVID-19 (a few samples of this study predate the infection). Cell type and time point are not known.

DNA for the CDR3: TGTGCCTGGAGTGCGCCCAACGGGCAGCCCCAGCATTTT. Its translation: CAWSAPNGQPQHF. This chain links TRBV30 with TRBJ1-5; D gene uncertain. The germline V and J ends were trimmed by 1 base and 7 bases, with 11 bases remaining between them. Germline V CDR1 and CDR2: GTSNPN, SVGIG (reference sequence). This CDR3 contains 13 residues.